This TCR beta chain was recovered during a study of blood T cell repertoires in COVID-19. This clone was counted once. Trimming removed 0 bases at V and 0 bases at J, with 8 bases between. From germline, CDR1 is MNHEY and CDR2 SMNVEV (reference sequence). The CDR3 runs to 15 residues. Per the study methods: Reference gene primer amplification yielded estimated nucleated cell counts. The protocol was immunoSEQ multiplex PCR, while the TCRdb copy is restricted to in-frame clones and leaves out a portion. V and J calls plus clone size are reproduced from that table; the DNA served to infer D and trimming. The sample lists 55,000 to 65,000 clones, approximately 91% seen once, with 13% to 15% in the top ten.

Sequenced material: peripheral blood. The chain links TRBV27 to TRBJ2-5, with D maybe TRBD1 (6 bases). This receptor was identified in a woman aged 55-70 years with active COVID-19. The CDR3 loop reads CASSLSTGYQETQYF. In DNA, the CDR3 is TGTGCCAGCAGTTTATCCACAGGGTACCAAGAGACCCAGTACTTC.